The 8 T cell receptor beta chains below were found in one sample sequenced in a study of beta chain features in type 1 diabetes. Investigators reverse transcribed all isolated RNA, so they sequenced expressed TCRB transcripts. Produced via immunoSEQ multiplex PCR; TCRdb's table is partial and in-frame only. The sample includes a few hundred thousand clones, 30% of them seen just once. Source material: naive CD4+ T cells from blood. These receptors originate from a man between 18 and 35 years old in good health.

In its sample, this clone was seen a few times. The chain has TRBV29-1 and TRBJ1-2; 8 bases are a match to TRBD1. This CDR3 has 12 residues. Germline-derived CDR1 and CDR2 are SQVTM and ANQGSEA. Trimming removed 0 bases from V and 7 bases from J; junction bases left unmatched: 1. The CDR3 region has the DNA TGCAGCGTTGAAGAACAGGGGGGTGGCTACACCTTC. Amino acids: CSVEEQGGGYTF. The variable domain in full, completed from reference TRBV29-1 and TRBJ1-2, reads SAVISQKPSRDICQRGTSLTIQCQVDSQVTMMFWYRQQPGQSLTLIATANQGSEATYESGFVIDKFPISRPNLTFSTLTVSNMSPEDSSIYLCSVEEQGGGYTFGSGTRLTVV.

V is TRBV29-1 and J is TRBJ2-7, with 7 bases aligning to TRBD2. The CDR3 length is 14 residues. V shed 0 bases, J shed 1 base, and the junction held 3 bases outside the gene matches. Germline V CDR1 and CDR2: SQVTM, ANQGSEA. DNA for the CDR3: TGCAGCGTTGAAGATCCAGCGGGGTCCTACGAGCAGTACTTC. Amino acids: CSVEDPAGSYEQYF.

The count of this clone is one. Written as DNA, the CDR3 is TGTGCCAGCAGCTATTGGGGGACTGAAGCTTTCTTT. Translating it yields CASSYWGTEAFF. The rearrangement links TRBV5-6 to TRBJ1-1, with D maybe TRBD1 (5 bases). V was pared by 3 bases and J by 5 bases, with 8 bases between. This CDR3 contains 12 residues. Germline V gene lookup returns CDR1 SGHDT and CDR2 YYEEEE.

This clone appeared a few times. The chain links TRBV7-9 to TRBJ1-2; D remains unclear. This CDR3 has 15 amino acids. V dropped 0 bases and J dropped 2 bases, with 10 bases sitting between them. Germline CDR1 is SEHNR and CDR2 is FQNEAQ (reference sequence). The CDR3 DNA sequence: TGTGCCAGCAGCTTAGCGCTGAGAGAAAACTATGGCTACACCTTC. It encodes CASSLALRENYGYTF.

This clone was counted only a few times. The chain is built from TRBV20-1 and TRBJ2-3; D not certain. The V gene's germline CDR1 is DFQATT and CDR2 SNEGSKA (reference sequence). V lost 6 bases, J lost 3 bases, and 7 bases lay in between. The CDR3 has 11 amino acids. The CDR3: CSATRTDTQYF. The CDR3 DNA reads TGCAGTGCCACGAGAACAGATACGCAGTATTTT.

This clone was counted between two and nine times. A read error may produce the germline difference seen at one junction end. The chain is built from TRBV7-7 and TRBJ2-1; 11 positions match TRBD2. The CDR3 is 16 residues long. The V gene's germline CDR1 is SSHAT and CDR2 FNYEAQ (reference sequence). The CDR3 nucleotides are TGTGCTAGCAGCCCAACTAGCGGGAGTCAGTGGAATGAGCAGTTCTTC. Amino acid sequence: CASSPTSGSQWNEQFF.

This clone was seen only a few times. The chain has TRBV20-1 and TRBJ2-3; the D is unclear. The length of the CDR3 is 11 residues. V lost 5 bases, J lost 5 bases, and 8 bases lay in between. The germline gives CDR1 DFQATT, CDR2 SNEGSKA (reference sequence). The CDR3 is CSAGLRDTQYF. The DNA for the CDR3 is TGCAGTGCTGGGCTACGAGATACGCAGTATTTT.

CDR3: CASSLRDSSYEQYF. In nucleotides, the CDR3 is TGTGCCAGCAGTTTGAGGGACTCCTCCTACGAGCAGTACTTC. This sequence joins TRBV5-4 and TRBJ2-7, with D possibly being TRBD2 (6 bases). This CDR3 is built from 14 residues. V dropped 5 bases and J dropped 0 bases, with 12 bases sitting between them. Germline V gene lookup returns CDR1 SGHNT and CDR2 YYREEE (reference sequence).